A single sample is the source of the 17 T cell receptor beta chains below, sequenced in a study of blood T cell repertoires in COVID-19. Profiled with immunoSEQ multiplex PCR; TCRdb holds only in-frame clones, not every one. The sample yields about 250,000 clones, approximately 82% seen once. Material for sequencing was peripheral blood. These receptors originate from a man older than 75 with acute or convalescent COVID-19.

The chain links TRBV28 to TRBJ2-1; 10 nucleotides agree with TRBD2. The CDR3 spans 15 residues. The ends lost 6 bases at V and 1 base at J; junction bases unmatched: 3. Germline CDR1 MDHEN, CDR2 SYDVKM. The CDR3 region has the DNA TGTGCCAGCAGACTAGCGGGGCCGTCCTACAATGAGCAGTTCTTC. Its translation is CASRLAGPSYNEQFF.

This clone was counted between two and nine times. The chain couples TRBV21-1 to TRBJ2-7; the table's D call, TRBD2, has no DNA check behind it. TRBV21-1 is termed a pseudogene. The CDR3 consists of 12 residues. CDR3 coding DNA: TGTGCCAGCAGCCCTAGCGCCTACGAGCAGTACTTC. Translation: CASSPSAYEQYF.

The count of this clone is one. The chain combines TRBV6-6 with TRBJ2-3; 13 positions match TRBD2. Losses at the gene ends were 6 bases for V and 4 bases for J; bases not matched to a gene: 7. This CDR3 contains 16 residues. Germline lookup yields CDR1 MNHNY and CDR2 SVGAGI (reference sequence). CDR3 nucleotide sequence: TGTGCCAGCAGATATGGACTAGCGGGAGTACCAGATACGCAGTATTTT. Its translation: CASRYGLAGVPDTQYF.

A few counts support this clone. The chain uses TRBV25-1 and TRBJ2-1; 8 bases line up with TRBD1. CDR3 length equals 13 residues. In germline, CDR1 is MGHDK, CDR2 SYGVNS. The junction had 7 bases not matched to a gene; V was cut back by 8 bases and J by 7 bases. CDR3 bases: TGTGCCAGCGCTAGGACAGGGAAGAATGAGCAGTTCTTC. This gives the protein CASARTGKNEQFF.

The rearrangement joins TRBV11-2 to TRBJ2-7; D is possibly TRBD2 (5 bases). Per the germline V gene, CDR1 is SGHAT and CDR2 is FQNNGV. The CDR3 is 14 residues long. Between the trimmed V and J ends, which lost 4 bases and 1 base, there was a span of 11 bases. CDR3 sequence (DNA): TGTGCCAGCAGCTCAGGACTCCTTTCCTACGAGCAGTACTTC. Its protein product is CASSSGLLSYEQYF.

This clone was recorded only once. The chain uses TRBV5-1 and TRBJ2-5; 8 bases fit TRBD2. CDR3 length equals 13 residues. Unmatched junction bases numbered 1, after V lost 3 bases and J lost 3 bases. The germline gives CDR1 SGHRS, CDR2 YFSETQ. In DNA, the CDR3 is TGCGCCAGCAGCTCGGGACTAGAAGAGACCCAGTACTTC. It codes for CASSSGLEETQYF.

CDR3 sequence (DNA): TGTGCCAGCAGTGACCCCGGACGGGACAATCAGCCCCAGCATTTT. Translated: CASSDPGRDNQPQHF. The J gene is TRBJ1-5, the V gene TRBV6-1; no firm D call. V was shortened by 3 bases and J by 3 bases, with 12 bases between the two germline ends. Looked up from germline, CDR1 is MNHNS and CDR2 is SASEGT. The CDR3 contains 15 residues.

V gene TRBV15 combines with J gene TRBJ1-5; possible D gene TRBD1, 5 bases. Germline V gene data show CDR1 as LNHNV and CDR2 as YYDKDF (reference sequence). This CDR3 has 15 amino acids. The germline V and J ends were trimmed by 1 base and 9 bases, with 16 bases remaining between them. CDR3 nucleotides: TGTGCCACCAGCAGAGGGGCGGGGGAAGCGCGGCCCCAGCATTTT. Translation gives CATSRGAGEARPQHF.

The V call is TRBV2, the J call TRBJ2-1, with 9 bases aligning to TRBD2. CDR1 is SNHLY and CDR2 is FYNNEI in the germline V gene. V trimming: 2 bases; J trimming: 6 bases; junction bases outside the gene matches: 5. The CDR3 length is 15 residues. CDR3 region: CASSEKGLALNEQFF. CDR3 nucleotides: TGTGCCAGCAGTGAAAAGGGACTAGCCCTCAATGAGCAGTTCTTC.

This clone was seen only a few times. The chain joins TRBV28 to TRBJ1-2, with D perhaps TRBD1 (6 bases). The V end lost 7 bases, the J end lost 3 bases, and 15 bases lay between the germline ends. The CDR3 contains 14 residues. Per the germline V gene, CDR1 is MDHEN and CDR2 is SYDVKM. Here the CDR3 reads CASKIGGQDYGYTF. CDR3 bases: TGTGCCAGCAAAATCGGGGGGCAGGACTATGGCTACACCTTC.

V gene TRBV27 combines with J gene TRBJ2-7; no firm D call. This CDR3 has 14 amino acids. V shed 2 bases and J shed 0 bases, with 8 bases lying between them. Per germline, CDR1 MNHEY and CDR2 SMNVEV (reference sequence). The DNA for the CDR3 is TGTGCCAGCAGTTTAGGTTTTAGCTCCTACGAGCAGTACTTC. Its translation: CASSLGFSSYEQYF.

The chain employs TRBV5-1 and TRBJ2-7, with D perhaps matching TRBD2 (6 bases). Germline V gives CDR1 SGHRS, CDR2 YFSETQ. The CDR3 is 15 amino acids. V lost 4 bases and J 8 bases, leaving 22 bases between the germline ends. This CDR3 is CASSDPMGGSSQQYF. In DNA form, the CDR3 reads TGCGCCAGCAGCGACCCGATGGGGGGATCGTCTCAGCAGTACTTC.

The V gene is TRBV6-5, the J gene TRBJ2-1; D unclear. This CDR3 spans 12 amino acids. The germline V gene has CDR1 MNHEY and CDR2 SVGAGI. Deletions cut 3 bases from V and 13 bases from J, with 13 bases between. CDR3 in amino acids: CASSYPGALQFF. The CDR3 DNA follows: TGTGCCAGCAGTTATCCCGGTGCCCTACAGTTCTTC.

This clone was seen only once. The chain combines TRBV7-2 with TRBJ1-4; possibly TRBD1 for D (6 bases). Germline CDR1 and CDR2: SGHTA and FQGNSA. The CDR3 extends over 15 amino acids. The V end was cut by 4 bases, the J end by 8 bases, with 17 bases between. The CDR3 region is CASSYDGTPREKLFF. CDR3 DNA sequence: TGTGCCAGCAGCTATGACGGGACACCTAGGGAAAAACTGTTTTTT.

This clone was detected a few times. The rearrangement joins TRBV11-3 to TRBJ2-6, with 8 bases aligning to TRBD1. The J segment lost 2 bases and the V segment lost 5 bases, leaving 2 bases of the junction unmatched. The CDR3 consists of 15 residues. Germline V lookup: CDR1 SGHNT, CDR2 YENEEA. The CDR3 here is CASSTTGAGANVLTF. The CDR3 bases are TGTGCCAGCAGCACGACAGGGGCTGGGGCCAACGTCCTGACTTTC.

The chain is built from TRBV28 and TRBJ1-6, with 8 bases identical to TRBD1. V shed 5 bases and J 9 bases; nucleotides not matched to a gene: 6. The CDR3 totals 14 residues. From germline, CDR1 is MDHEN and CDR2 SYDVKM. CDR3 sequence (DNA): TGTGCCAGCAGTATGACAGGGGAAAGTTCACCCCTCCACTTT. Translated, it gives CASSMTGESSPLHF.

The chain couples TRBV6-1 to TRBJ1-2; maybe TRBD1 (6 bases). Trimming removed 6 bases from V and 2 bases from J, with 13 bases in between. CDR1 and CDR2 from the germline V gene are MNHNS and SASEGT. The CDR3 length is 14 residues. CDR3 nucleotide sequence: TGTGCCAGCAGGCCACTTCAGGGGAACTATGGCTACACCTTC. This sequence encodes CASRPLQGNYGYTF.